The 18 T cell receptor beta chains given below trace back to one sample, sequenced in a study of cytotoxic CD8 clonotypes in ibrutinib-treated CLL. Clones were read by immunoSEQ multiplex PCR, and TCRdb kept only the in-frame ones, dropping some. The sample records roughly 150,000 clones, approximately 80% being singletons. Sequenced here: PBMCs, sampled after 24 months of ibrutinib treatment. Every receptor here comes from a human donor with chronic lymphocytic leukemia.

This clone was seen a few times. CDR3 sequence: CASRADRGGSESTGELFF. The DNA for the CDR3 is TGCGCCAGCAGGGCGGACAGGGGAGGGAGTGAGAGCACCGGGGAGCTGTTTTTT. V is TRBV10-1 and J is TRBJ2-2; 9 bases line up with TRBD1. Trimming cost V 6 bases and J 4 bases; bases outside gene matches: 15. CDR1 and CDR2 (germline): WNHNN, SYGVQD (reference sequence). The CDR3 extends over 18 amino acids.

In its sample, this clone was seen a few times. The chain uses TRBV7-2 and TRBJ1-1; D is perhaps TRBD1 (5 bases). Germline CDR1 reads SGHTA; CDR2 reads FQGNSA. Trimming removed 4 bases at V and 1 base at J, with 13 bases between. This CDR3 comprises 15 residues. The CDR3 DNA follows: TGTGCCAGCAGCTGGCAGTCGGGGCCGAACACTGAAGCTTTCTTT. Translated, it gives CASSWQSGPNTEAFF.

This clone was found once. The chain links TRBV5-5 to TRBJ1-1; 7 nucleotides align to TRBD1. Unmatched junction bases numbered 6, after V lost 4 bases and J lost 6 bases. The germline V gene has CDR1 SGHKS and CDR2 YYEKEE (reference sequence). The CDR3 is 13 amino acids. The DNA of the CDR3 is TGTGCCAGCAGCCGATTAGGGACAGCTGAAGCTTTCTTT. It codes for CASSRLGTAEAFF.

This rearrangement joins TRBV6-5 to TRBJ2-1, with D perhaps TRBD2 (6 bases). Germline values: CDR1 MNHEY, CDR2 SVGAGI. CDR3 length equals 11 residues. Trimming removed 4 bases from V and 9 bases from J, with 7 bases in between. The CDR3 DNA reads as TGTGCCAGCAGTTTAGCGGCTGAGCAGTTCTTC. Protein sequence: CASSLAAEQFF.

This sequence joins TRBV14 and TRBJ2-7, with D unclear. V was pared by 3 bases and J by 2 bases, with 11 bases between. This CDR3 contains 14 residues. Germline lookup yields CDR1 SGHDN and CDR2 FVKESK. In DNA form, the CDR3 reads TGTGCCAGCAGCCACCCCGTTCGGGCCTACGAGCAGTACTTC. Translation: CASSHPVRAYEQYF.

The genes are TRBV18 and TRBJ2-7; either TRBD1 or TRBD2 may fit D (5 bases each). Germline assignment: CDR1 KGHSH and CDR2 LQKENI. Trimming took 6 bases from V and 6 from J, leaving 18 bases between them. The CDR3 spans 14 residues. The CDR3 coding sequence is TGTGCCAGCTCTCCCGGGACGGCCCGAGGCGAGCAGTACTTC. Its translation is CASSPGTARGEQYF.

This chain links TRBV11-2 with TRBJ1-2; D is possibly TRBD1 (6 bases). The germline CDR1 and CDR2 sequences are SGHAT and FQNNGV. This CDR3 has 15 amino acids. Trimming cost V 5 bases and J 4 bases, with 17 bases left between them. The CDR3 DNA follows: TGTGCCAGCAGCCCGGTTGACGCCAGGGGCTATGGCTACACCTTC. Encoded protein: CASSPVDARGYGYTF.

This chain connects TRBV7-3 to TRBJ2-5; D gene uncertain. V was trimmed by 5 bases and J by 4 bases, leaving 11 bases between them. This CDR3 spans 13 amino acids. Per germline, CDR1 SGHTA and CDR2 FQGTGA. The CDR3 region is CASSPGSRETQYF. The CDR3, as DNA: TGTGCCAGCAGCCCCGGCTCGCGAGAGACCCAGTACTTC.

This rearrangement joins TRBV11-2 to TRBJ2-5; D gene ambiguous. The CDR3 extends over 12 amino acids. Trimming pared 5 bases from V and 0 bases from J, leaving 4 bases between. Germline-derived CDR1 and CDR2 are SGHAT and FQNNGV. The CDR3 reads CASSPDQETQYF. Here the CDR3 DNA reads TGTGCCAGCAGCCCAGACCAAGAGACCCAGTACTTC.

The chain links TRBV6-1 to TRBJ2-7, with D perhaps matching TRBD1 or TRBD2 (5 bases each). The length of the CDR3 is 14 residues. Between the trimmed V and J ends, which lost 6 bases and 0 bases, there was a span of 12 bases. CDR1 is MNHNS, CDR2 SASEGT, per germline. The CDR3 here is CASRPGTTSYEQYF. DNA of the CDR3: TGTGCCAGCAGACCCGGGACCACCTCCTACGAGCAGTACTTC.

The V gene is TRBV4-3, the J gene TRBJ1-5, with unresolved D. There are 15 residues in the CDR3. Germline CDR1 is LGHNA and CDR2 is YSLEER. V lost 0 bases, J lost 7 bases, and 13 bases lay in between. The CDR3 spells CASSQDERRGQPQHF. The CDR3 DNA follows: TGCGCCAGCAGCCAAGATGAACGTCGCGGCCAGCCCCAGCATTTT.

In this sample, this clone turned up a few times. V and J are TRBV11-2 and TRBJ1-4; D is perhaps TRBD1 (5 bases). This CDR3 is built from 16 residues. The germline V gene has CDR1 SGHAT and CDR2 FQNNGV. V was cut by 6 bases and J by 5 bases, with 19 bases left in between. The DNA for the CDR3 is TGTGCCAGCAGGGGGGTGCGGGGCCGGACAAATGAAAAACTGTTTTTT. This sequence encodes CASRGVRGRTNEKLFF.

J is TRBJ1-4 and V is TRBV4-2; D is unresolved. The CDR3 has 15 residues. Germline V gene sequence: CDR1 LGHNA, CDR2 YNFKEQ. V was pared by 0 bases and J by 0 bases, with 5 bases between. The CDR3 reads CASSQETATNEKLFF. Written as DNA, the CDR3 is TGTGCCAGCAGCCAAGAGACCGCAACTAATGAAAAACTGTTTTTT.

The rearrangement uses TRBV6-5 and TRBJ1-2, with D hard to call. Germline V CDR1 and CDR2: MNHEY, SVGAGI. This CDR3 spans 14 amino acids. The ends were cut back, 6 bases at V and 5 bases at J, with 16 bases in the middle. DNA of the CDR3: TGTGCCAGCAGACCAGGACTGTACTCATATGGCTACACCTTC. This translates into CASRPGLYSYGYTF.

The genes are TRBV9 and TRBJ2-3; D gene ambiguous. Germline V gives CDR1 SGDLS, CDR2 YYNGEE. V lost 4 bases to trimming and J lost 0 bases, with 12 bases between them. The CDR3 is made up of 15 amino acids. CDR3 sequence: CASSPAGGSTDTQYF. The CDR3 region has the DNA TGTGCCAGCAGCCCCGCTGGCGGAAGCACAGATACGCAGTATTTT.

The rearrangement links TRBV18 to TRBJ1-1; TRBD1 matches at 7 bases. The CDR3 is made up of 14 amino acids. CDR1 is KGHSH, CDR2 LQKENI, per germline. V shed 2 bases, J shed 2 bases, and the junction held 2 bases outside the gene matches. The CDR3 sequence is CASSPGQANTEAFF. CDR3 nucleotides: TGTGCCAGCTCACCAGGACAGGCAAACACTGAAGCTTTCTTT.

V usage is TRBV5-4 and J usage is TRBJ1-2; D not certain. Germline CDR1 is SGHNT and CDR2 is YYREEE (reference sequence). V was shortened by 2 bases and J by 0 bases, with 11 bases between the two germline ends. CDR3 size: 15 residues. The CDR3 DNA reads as TGTGCCAGCAGCTTTCCCCAAGCAGCTAACTATGGCTACACCTTC. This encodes CASSFPQAANYGYTF.

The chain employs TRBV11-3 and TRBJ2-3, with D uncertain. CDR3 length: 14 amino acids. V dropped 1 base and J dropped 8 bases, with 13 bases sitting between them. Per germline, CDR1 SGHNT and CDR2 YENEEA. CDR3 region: CASSLGGSRPTQYF. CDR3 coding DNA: TGTGCCAGCAGCTTAGGCGGTTCCCGGCCTACGCAGTATTTT.